This T cell receptor (beta chain) was sequenced for a study of T cell changes during pregnancy in multiple sclerosis. Assay used: immunoSEQ multiplex PCR; TCRdb lists only in-frame clones, some missing. This sample carries about 40,000 clones, approximately 88% of them seen once, and the ten largest clones take about 5%. V lost 0 bases and J lost 6; bases outside the gene matches: 9. CDR1 and CDR2 from the germline V gene are SGHKS and YYEKEE (reference sequence). This CDR3 is 15 amino acids long. The source material was peripheral blood, sampled in the first trimester of pregnancy. The chain joins TRBV5-5 to TRBJ2-7; 7 bases line up with TRBD1. This TCR was recovered from a female donor in good health, enrolled as a control in a pregnancy study. The CDR3 protein is CASSLVDRAPVEQYF. The CDR3 bases are TGTGCCAGCAGCTTGGTTGACAGGGCGCCCGTCGAGCAGTACTTC.